The clone carrying this TCR beta chain turned up a few times. Its cognate antigen is unknown. The data were obtained in a study of T cells in Graves' hyperthyroidism and ophthalmopathy. TCR beta CDR3 sequences were amplified from RNA transcripts. HTBI primers were employed in a first-round RT-PCR of the TCR CDR3. From the multiplex PCR reads, TCRdb called clonotypes with MiXCR, one entry per CDR3 protein. The sample lists hundreds of thousands of distinct CDR3 sequences; 38% were seen once. This CDR3 is built from 15 residues. CDR1 and CDR2 from the germline V gene are ENHRY and SYGVKD. The germline V and J ends were trimmed by 10 bases and 3 bases, with 19 bases remaining between them. Study-wide results and limits: Model-based prediction identified ophthalmopathy a median roughly six months prior to its onset.

The V gene is TRBV10-3, the J gene TRBJ1-5; a possible D gene is TRBD1 (6 bases). This receptor was taken from a man younger than 30 with Graves' hyperthyroidism. Sequencing was done on a sample of blood. The CDR3 here is CASRTDGGINQPQHF. CDR3 nucleotides: TGTGCCAGCAGGACGGATGGGGGCATCAATCAGCCCCAGCATTTT.